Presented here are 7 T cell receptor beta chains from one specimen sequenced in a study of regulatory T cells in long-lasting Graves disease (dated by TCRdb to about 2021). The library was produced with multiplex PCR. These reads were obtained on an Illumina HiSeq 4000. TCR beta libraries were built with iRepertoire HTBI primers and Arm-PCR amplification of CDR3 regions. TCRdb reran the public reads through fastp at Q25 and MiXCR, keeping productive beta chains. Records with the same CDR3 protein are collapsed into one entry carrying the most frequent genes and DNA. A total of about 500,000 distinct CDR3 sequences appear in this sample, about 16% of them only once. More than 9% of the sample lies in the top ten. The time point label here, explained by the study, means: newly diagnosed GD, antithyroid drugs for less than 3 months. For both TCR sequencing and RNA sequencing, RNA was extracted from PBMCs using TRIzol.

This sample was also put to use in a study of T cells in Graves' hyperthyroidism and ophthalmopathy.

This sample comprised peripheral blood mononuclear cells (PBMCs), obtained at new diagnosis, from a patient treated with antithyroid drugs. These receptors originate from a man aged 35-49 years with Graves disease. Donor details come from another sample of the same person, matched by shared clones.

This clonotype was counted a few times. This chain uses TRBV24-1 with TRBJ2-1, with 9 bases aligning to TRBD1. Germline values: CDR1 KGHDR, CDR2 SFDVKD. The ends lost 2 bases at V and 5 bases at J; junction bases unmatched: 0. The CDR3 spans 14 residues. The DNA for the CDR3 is TGTGCCACCAGTGATTGGACAGGGGACAATGAGCAGTTCTTC. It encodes CATSDWTGDNEQFF.

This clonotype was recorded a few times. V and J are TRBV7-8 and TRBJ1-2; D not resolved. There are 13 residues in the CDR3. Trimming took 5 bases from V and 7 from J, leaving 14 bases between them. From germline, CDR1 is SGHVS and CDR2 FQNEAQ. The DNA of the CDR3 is TGTGCCAGCAGCCCGCGTTCCGGGCCTGGCTACACCTTC. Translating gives CASSPRSGPGYTF.

This CDR3 reads CASIRTSTTGHFSGNTIYF. The DNA of the CDR3 is TGTGCCAGCATTCGAACCAGTACCACGGGACACTTCTCAGGAAACACCATATATTTT. The rearrangement links TRBV28 to TRBJ1-3; the D gene is possibly TRBD1 (6 bases). The germline gives CDR1 MDHEN, CDR2 SYDVKM. Between the trimmed V and J ends, which lost 7 bases and 4 bases, there was a span of 29 bases. CDR3 length: 19 amino acids.

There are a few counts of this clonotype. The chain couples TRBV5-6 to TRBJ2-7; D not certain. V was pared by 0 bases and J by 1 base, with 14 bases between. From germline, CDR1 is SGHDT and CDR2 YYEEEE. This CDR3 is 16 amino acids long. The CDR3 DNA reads TGTGCCAGCAGCTTGGTTGAAAGTAGCAGTTCCTACGAGCAGTACTTC. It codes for CASSLVESSSSYEQYF.

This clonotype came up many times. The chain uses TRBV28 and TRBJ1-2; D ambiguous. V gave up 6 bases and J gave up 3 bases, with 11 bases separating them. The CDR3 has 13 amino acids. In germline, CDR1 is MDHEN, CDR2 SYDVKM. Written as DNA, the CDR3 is TGTGCCAGCAGCCCTTCTCAACACTATGGCTACACCTTC. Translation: CASSPSQHYGYTF.

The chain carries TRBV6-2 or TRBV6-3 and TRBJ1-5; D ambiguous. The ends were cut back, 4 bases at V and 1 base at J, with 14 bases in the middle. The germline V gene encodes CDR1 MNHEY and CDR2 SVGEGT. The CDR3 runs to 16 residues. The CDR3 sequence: CASSSGGWRSNQPQHF. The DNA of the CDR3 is TGTGCCAGCAGTTCGGGAGGGTGGCGGAGCAATCAGCCCCAGCATTTT.

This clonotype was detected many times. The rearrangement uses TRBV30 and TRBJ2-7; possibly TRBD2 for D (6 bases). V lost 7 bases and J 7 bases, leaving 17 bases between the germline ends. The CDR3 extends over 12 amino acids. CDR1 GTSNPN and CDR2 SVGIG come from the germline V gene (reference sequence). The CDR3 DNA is TGTGCCTCGGGACTCGGGCCGGGGGAGCAGTACTTC. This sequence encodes CASGLGPGEQYF.